This entry is about one T cell receptor beta chain. As yet, its antigen is unknown. An equimolar mix of two oligonucleotides served as the beta constant-region primer for TRBC1 and TRBC2. Ligated cDNA was amplified by four rounds of PCR with nested alpha and beta constant-region primers and SP2. TCRdb fed the UMI-ligation and nested PCR reads into MiXCR, producing one record per CDR3 protein. Of 95,000 to 150,000 distinct CDR3 sequences listed, 35% to 40% are singletons. This record belongs to a study of naive and memory T cell subsets. The study, taken as a whole, reports: The power law exponent of TCR abundance differed between naive and memory cells.

Trimming cost V 0 bases and J 4 bases, with 9 bases left between them. The CDR3 is 15 residues long. CDR1 and CDR2 from the germline V gene are KGHSH and LQKENI. V usage is TRBV18 and J usage is TRBJ1-4; D uncertain. The receptor was derived from a human donor in good health. The sequencing sample was made of central memory CD4+ T cells from blood. The CDR3 region has the DNA TGTGCCAGCTCACCACCGAGCCCGTTTAATGAAAAACTGTTTTTT. Its protein product is CASSPPSPFNEKLFF.